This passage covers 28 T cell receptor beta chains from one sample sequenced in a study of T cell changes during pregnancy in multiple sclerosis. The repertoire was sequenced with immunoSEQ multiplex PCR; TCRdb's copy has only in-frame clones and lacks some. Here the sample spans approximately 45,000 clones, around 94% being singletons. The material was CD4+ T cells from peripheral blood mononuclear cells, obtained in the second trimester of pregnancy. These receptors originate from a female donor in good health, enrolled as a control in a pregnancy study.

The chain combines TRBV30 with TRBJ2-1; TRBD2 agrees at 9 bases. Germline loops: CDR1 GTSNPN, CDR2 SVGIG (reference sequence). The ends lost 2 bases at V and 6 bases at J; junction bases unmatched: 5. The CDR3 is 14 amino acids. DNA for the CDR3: TGTGCCTGGAGTAGTAGCGGGGGTTCCAATGAGCAGTTCTTC. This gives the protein CAWSSSGGSNEQFF.

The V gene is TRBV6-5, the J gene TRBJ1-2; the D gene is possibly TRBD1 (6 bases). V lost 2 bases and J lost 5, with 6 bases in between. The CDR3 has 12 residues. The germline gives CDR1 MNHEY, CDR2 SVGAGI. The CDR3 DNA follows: TGTGCCAGCAGTTACAGGGGGTATGGCTACACCTTC. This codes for CASSYRGYGYTF.

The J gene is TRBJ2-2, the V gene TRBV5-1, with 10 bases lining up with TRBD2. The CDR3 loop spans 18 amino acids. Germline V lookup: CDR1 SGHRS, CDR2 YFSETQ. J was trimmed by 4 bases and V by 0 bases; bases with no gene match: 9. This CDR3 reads CASSLVGSGGPRTGELFF. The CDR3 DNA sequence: TGCGCCAGCAGCTTGGTCGGTAGCGGGGGGCCCCGCACCGGGGAGCTGTTTTTT.

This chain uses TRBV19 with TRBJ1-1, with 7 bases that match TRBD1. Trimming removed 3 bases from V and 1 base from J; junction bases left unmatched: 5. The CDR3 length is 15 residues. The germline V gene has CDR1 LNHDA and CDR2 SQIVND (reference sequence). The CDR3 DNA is TGTGCCAGTAGTATTCTCGAGGGGGCGAACACTGAAGCTTTCTTT. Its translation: CASSILEGANTEAFF. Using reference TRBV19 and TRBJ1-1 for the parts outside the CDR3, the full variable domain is DGGITQSPKYLFRKEGQNVTLSCEQNLNHDAMYWYRQDPGQGLRLIYYSQIVNDFQKGDIAEGYSVSREKKESFPLTVTSAQKNPTAFYLCASSILEGANTEAFFGQGTRLTVV.

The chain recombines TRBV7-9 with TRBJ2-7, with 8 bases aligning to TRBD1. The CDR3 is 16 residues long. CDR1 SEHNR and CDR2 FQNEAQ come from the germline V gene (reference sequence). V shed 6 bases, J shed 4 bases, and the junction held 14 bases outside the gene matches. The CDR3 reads CASRPNPGQGGYEQYF. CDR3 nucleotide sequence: TGTGCCAGCAGACCTAACCCCGGACAGGGAGGTTACGAGCAGTACTTC.

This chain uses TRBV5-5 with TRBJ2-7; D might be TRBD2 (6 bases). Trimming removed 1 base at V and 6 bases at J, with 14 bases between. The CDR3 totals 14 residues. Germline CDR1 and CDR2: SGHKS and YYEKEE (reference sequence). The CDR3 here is CASSLNGGGFEQYF. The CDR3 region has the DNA TGTGCCAGCAGCTTGAACGGGGGAGGCTTCGAGCAGTACTTC.

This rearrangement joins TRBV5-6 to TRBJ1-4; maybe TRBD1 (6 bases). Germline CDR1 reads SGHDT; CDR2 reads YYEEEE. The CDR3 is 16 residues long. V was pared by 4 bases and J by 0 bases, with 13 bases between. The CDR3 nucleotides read TGTGCCAGCAGCCACCGAGCAGGGGCAACTAATGAAAAACTGTTTTTT. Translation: CASSHRAGATNEKLFF.

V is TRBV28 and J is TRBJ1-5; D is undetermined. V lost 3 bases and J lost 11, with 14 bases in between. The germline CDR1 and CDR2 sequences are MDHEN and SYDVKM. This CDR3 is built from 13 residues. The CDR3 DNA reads TGTGCCAGCAGTTTGACAACACGTAAGGCCCAGCATTTT. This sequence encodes CASSLTTRKAQHF.

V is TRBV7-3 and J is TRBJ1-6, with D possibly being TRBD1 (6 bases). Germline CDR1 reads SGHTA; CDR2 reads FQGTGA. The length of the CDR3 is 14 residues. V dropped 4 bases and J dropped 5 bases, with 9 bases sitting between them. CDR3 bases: TGTGCCAGCAGCTGGACAGCCAATAATTCACCCCTCCACTTT. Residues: CASSWTANNSPLHF.

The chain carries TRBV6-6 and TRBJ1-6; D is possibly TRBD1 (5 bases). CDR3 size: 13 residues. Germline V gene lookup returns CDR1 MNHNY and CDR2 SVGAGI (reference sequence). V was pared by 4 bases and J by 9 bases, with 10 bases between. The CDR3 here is CASSSAQGSPLHF. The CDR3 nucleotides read TGTGCCAGCAGTTCAGCTCAGGGTTCACCCCTCCACTTT.

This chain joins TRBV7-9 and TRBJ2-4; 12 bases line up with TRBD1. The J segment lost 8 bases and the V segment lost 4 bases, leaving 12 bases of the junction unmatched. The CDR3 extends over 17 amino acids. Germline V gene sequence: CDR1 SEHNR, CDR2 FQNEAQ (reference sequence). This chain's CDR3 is CASSSFGTGGKEHIQYF. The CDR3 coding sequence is TGTGCCAGCAGCTCATTCGGGACAGGGGGCAAGGAACACATTCAGTACTTC.

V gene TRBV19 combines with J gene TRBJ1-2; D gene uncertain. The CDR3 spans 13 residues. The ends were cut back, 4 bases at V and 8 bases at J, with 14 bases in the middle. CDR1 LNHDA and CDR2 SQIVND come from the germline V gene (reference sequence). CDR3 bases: TGTGCCAGTAGTACGGGGATTGGCGAAGGCTACACCTTC. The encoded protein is CASSTGIGEGYTF. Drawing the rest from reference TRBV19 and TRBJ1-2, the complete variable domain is DGGITQSPKYLFRKEGQNVTLSCEQNLNHDAMYWYRQDPGQGLRLIYYSQIVNDFQKGDIAEGYSVSREKKESFPLTVTSAQKNPTAFYLCASSTGIGEGYTFGSGTRLTVV.

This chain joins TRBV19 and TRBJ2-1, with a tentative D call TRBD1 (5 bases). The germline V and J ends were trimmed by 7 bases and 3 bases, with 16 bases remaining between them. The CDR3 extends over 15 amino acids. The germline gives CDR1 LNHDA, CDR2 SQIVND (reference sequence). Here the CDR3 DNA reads TGTGCCAGTACTCCGGACATAACAGACTACAATGAGCAGTTCTTC. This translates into CASTPDITDYNEQFF.

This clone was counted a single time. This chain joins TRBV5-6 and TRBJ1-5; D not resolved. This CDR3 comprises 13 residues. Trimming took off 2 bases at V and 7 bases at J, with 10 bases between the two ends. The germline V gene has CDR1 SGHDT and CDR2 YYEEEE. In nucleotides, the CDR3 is TGTGCCAGCAGCTTTGAAGGAGGGCAGCCCCAGCATTTT. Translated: CASSFEGGQPQHF.

The CDR3 DNA reads TGTGCCAGCAGTGCCAGGGGTCTACACACTGAAGCTTTCTTT. Translated: CASSARGLHTEAFF. The chain is built from TRBV27 and TRBJ1-1, with D perhaps matching TRBD1 (6 bases). The CDR3 is 14 amino acids. The V gene lost 5 bases and the J gene lost 3 bases, with 13 bases spanning the gap. Germline values: CDR1 MNHEY, CDR2 SMNVEV (reference sequence).

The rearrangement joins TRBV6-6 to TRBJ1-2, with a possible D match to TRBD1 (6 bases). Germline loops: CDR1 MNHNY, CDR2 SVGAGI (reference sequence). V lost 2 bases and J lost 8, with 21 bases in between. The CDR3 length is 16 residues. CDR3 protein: CASSYGILYREYGYTF. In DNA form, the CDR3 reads TGTGCCAGCAGTTACGGGATATTATACAGGGAGTACGGCTACACCTTC.

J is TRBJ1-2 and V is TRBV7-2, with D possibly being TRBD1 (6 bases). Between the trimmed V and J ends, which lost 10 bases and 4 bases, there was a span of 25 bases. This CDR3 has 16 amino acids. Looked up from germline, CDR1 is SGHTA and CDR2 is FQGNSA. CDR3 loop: CAISDLGQGNFYGYTF. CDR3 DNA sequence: TGTGCCATTTCGGATCTGGGGCAGGGGAACTTCTATGGCTACACCTTC.

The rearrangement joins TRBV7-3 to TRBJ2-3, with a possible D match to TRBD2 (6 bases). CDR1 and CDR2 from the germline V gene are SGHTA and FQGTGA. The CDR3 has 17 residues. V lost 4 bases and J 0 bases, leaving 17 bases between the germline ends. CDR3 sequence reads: CASSSTPSGLSTDTQYF. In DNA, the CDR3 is TGTGCCAGCAGCTCCACCCCCAGCGGGCTAAGCACAGATACGCAGTATTTT.

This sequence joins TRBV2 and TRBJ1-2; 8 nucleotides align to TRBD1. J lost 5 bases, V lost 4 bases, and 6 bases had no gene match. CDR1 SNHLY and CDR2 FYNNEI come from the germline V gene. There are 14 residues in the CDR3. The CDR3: CASSGQGAHYGYTF. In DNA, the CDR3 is TGTGCCAGCAGTGGCCAGGGGGCGCATTATGGCTACACCTTC. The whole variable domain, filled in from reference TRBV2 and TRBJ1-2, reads EPEVTQTPSHQVTQMGQEVILRCVPISNHLYFYWYRQILGQKVEFLVSFYNNEISEKSEIFDDQFSVERPDGSNFTLKIRSTKLEDSAMYFCASSGQGAHYGYTFGSGTRLTVV.

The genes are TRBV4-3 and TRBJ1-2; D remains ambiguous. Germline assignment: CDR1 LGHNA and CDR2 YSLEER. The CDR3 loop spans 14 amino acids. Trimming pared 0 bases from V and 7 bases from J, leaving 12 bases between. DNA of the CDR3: TGCGCCAGCAGCCAAGAAGCGGGCGGCCCTGGCTACACCTTC. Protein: CASSQEAGGPGYTF.

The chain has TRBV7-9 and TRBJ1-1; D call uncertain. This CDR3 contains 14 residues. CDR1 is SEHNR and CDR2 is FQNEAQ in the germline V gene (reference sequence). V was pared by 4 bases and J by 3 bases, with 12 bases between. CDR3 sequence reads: CASSSENGYTEAFF. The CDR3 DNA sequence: TGTGCCAGCAGCTCGGAGAACGGTTACACTGAAGCTTTCTTT.

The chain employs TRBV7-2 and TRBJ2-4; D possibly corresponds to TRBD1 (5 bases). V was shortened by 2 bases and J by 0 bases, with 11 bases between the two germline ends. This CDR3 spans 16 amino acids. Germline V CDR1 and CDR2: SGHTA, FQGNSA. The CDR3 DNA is TGTGCCAGCAGCTTAAGGGGCGGATTAGCCAAAAACATTCAGTACTTC. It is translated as CASSLRGGLAKNIQYF.

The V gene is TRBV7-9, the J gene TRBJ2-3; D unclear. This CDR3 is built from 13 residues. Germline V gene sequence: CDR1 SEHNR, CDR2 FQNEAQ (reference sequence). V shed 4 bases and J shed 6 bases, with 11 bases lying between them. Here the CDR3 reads CASSYNSGDTQYF. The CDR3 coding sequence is TGTGCCAGCAGCTATAATTCAGGTGATACGCAGTATTTT.

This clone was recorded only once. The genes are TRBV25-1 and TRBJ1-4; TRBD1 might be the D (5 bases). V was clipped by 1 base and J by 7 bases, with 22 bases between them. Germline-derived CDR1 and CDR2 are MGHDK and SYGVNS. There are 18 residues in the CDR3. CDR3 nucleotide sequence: TGTGCCAGCAGTGAATCCCCCGGGGGACCCAACCAAGGTGAAAAACTGTTTTTT. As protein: CASSESPGGPNQGEKLFF.

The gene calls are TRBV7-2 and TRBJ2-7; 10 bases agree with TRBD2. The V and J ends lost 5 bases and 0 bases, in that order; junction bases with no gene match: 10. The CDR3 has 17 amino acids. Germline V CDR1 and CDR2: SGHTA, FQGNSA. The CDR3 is CASSLPALAGVSYEQYF. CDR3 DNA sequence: TGTGCCAGCAGCCTCCCAGCCCTAGCGGGGGTCTCCTACGAGCAGTACTTC.

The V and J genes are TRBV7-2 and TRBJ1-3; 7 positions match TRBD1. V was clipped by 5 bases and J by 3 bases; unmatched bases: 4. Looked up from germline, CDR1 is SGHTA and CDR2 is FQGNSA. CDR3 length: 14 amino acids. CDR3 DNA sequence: TGTGCCAGCAGCACAGACAGGGTTGGAAACACCATATATTTT. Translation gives CASSTDRVGNTIYF.

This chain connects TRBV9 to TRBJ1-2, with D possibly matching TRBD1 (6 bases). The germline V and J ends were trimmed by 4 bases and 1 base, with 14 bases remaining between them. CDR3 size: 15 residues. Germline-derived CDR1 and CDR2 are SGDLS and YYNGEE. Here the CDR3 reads CASSLNAGDNYGYTF. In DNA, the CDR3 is TGTGCCAGCAGCTTAAATGCAGGGGATAACTATGGCTACACCTTC.

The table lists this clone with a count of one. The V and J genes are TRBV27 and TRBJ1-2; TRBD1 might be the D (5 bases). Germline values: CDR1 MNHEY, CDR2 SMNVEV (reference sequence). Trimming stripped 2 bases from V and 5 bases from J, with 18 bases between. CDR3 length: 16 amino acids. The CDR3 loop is CASSLMGTGGEYGYTF. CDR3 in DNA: TGTGCCAGCAGTTTAATGGGGACGGGGGGGGAATATGGCTACACCTTC.